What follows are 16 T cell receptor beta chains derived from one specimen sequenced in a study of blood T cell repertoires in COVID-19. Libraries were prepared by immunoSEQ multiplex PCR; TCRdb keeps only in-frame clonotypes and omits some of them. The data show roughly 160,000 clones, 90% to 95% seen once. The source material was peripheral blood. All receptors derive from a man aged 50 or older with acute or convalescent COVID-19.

CDR3: CASSVGTGGPLGELFF. The CDR3 nucleotides are TGTGCCAGCAGCGTAGGGACGGGAGGGCCTTTGGGGGAGCTGTTTTTT. The rearrangement joins TRBV9 to TRBJ2-2; 8 bases map to TRBD2. V was clipped by 0 bases and J by 8 bases; unmatched bases: 9. The CDR3 has 16 residues. CDR1 is SGDLS and CDR2 is YYNGEE in the germline V gene.

The CDR3 loop is CASSSAGSTYEQYF. The CDR3 DNA is TGCGCCAGCAGTAGTGCCGGTTCAACCTACGAGCAGTACTTC. The chain links TRBV5-1 to TRBJ2-7; D is unclear. The CDR3 runs to 14 residues. V was trimmed by 5 bases and J by 2 bases, leaving 14 bases between them. Germline CDR1 and CDR2: SGHRS and YFSETQ.

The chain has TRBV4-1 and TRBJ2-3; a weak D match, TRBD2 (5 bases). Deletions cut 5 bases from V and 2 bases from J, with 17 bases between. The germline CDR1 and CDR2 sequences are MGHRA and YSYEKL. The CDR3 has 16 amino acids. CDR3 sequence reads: CASSVASGINTDTQYF. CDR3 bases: TGCGCCAGCAGCGTCGCCAGCGGAATAAACACAGATACGCAGTATTTT.

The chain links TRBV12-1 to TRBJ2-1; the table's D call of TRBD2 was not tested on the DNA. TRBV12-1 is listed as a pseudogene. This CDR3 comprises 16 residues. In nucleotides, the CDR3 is TGTGCCAGCAGCCCTATTAGCGGGAGAGGATACAATGAGCAGTTCTTC. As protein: CASSPISGRGYNEQFF.

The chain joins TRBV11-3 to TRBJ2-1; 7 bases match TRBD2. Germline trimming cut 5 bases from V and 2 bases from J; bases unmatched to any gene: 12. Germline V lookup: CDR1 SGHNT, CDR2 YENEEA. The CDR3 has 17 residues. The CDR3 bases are TGTGCCAGCAGCGGACAACGAGAGGGGAGGGCCTACAATGAGCAGTTCTTC. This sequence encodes CASSGQREGRAYNEQFF.

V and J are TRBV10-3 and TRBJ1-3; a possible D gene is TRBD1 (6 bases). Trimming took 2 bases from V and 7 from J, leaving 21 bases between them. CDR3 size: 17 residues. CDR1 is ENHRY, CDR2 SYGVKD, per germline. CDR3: CAISEVAFRHQGNTIYF. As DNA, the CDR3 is TGTGCCATCAGTGAGGTGGCTTTTAGACACCAGGGGAACACCATATATTTT.

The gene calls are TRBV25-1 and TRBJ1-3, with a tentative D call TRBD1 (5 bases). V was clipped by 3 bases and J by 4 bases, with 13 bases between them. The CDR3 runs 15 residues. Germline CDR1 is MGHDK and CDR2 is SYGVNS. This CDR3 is CASSDTGIGGNTIYF. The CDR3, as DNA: TGTGCCAGCAGTGACACAGGAATAGGCGGAAACACCATATATTTT.

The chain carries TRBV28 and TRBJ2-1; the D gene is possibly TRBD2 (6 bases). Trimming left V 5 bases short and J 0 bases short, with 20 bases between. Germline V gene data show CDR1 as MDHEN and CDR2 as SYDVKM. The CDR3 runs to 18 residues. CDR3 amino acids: CASSGTWTTLSSYNEQFF. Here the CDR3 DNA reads TGTGCCAGCAGTGGGACTTGGACTACCCTTAGCTCCTACAATGAGCAGTTCTTC. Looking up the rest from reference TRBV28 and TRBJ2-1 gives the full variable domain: DVKVTQSSRYLVKRTGEKVFLECVQDMDHENMFWYRQDPGLGLRLIYFSYDVKMKEKGDIPEGYSVSREKKERFSLILESASTNQTSMYLCASSGTWTTLSSYNEQFFGPGTRLTVL.

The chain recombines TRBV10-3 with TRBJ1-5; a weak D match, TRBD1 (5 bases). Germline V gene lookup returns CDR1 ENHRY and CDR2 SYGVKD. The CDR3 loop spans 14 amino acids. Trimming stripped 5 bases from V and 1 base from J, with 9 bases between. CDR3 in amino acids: CAISTGASNQPQHF. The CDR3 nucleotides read TGTGCCATCAGTACAGGTGCGAGCAATCAGCCCCAGCATTTT.

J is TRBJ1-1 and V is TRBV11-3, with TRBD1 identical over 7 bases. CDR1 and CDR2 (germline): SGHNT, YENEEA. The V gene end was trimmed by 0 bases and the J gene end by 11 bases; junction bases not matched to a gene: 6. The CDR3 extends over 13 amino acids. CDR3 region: CASSLDSGTEAFF. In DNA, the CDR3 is TGTGCCAGCAGCTTAGATTCAGGGACAGAGGCTTTCTTT.

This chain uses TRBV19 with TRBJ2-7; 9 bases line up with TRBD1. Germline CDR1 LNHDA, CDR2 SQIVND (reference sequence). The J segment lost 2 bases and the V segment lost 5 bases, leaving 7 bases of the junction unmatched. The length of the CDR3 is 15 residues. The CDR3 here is CASSPGTGTPYEQYF. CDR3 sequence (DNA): TGTGCCAGTAGTCCCGGGACAGGGACCCCCTACGAGCAGTACTTC.

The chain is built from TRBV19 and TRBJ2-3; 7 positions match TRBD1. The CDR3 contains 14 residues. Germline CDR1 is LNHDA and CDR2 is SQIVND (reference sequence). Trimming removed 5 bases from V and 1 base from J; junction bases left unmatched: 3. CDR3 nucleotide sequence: TGTGCCAGTAGTGCTACAGGGGGCACAGATACGCAGTATTTT. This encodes CASSATGGTDTQYF.

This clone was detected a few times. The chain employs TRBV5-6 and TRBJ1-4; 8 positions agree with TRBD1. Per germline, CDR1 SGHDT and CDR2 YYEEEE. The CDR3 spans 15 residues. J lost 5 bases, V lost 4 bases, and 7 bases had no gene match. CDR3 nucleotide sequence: TGTGCCAGCAGCCTAAGGACAGGGATGAATGAAAAACTGTTTTTT. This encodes CASSLRTGMNEKLFF.

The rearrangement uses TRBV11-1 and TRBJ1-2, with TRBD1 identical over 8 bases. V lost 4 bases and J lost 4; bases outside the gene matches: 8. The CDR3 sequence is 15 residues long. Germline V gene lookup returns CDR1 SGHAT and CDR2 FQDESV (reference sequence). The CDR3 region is CASSSGQGVPYGYTF. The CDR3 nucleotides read TGTGCCAGCAGCTCTGGACAGGGTGTCCCCTATGGCTACACCTTC.

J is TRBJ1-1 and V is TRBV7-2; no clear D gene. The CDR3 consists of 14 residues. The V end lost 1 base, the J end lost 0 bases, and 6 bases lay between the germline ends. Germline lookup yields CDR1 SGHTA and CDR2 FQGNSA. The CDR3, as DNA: TGTGCCAGCAGCTTAGGAAGCCTGAACACTGAAGCTTTCTTT. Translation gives CASSLGSLNTEAFF. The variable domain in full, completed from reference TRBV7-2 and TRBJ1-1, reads GAGVSQSPSNKVTEKGKDVELRCDPISGHTALYWYRQSLGQGLEFLIYFQGNSAPDKSGLPSDRFSAERTGGSVSTLTIQRTQQEDSAVYLCASSLGSLNTEAFFGQGTRLTVV.

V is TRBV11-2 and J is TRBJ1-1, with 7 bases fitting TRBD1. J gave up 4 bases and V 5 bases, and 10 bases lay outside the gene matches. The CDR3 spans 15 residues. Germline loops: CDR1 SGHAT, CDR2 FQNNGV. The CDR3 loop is CASSTRQGRSTEAFF. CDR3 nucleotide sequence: TGTGCCAGCAGCACCCGACAGGGAAGGAGCACTGAAGCTTTCTTT.